This T cell receptor (beta chain) was documented in a study of T cell responses to AZD1222 COVID-19 vaccine. About the study: Some second doses came at about 4 weeks and others at about 12 weeks; these were pooled. General observations from the study: White British donors predominated, females outnumbered males, and clonal diversity was possibly underestimated.

Assay used: immunoSEQ multiplex PCR; TCRdb lists only in-frame clones, some missing. This sample has 67,000 or so clones, with 84% found just once. Note on this clone: Antigen specificity is unknown.

The V gene's germline CDR1 is LGHNT and CDR2 FRNRAP. The trim removed 9 bases at V and 3 bases at J, leaving 4 bases unmatched. The CDR3 sequence is 14 residues long. The J gene is TRBJ2-7, the V gene TRBV12-5; TRBD2 aligns across 14 bases. The receptor was derived from an adult in good health. Sequenced here: peripheral blood, sampled on day 0 of AZD1222 vaccination. The CDR3 loop reads CARGLAGVLYEQYF. The CDR3 DNA is TGTGCTAGGGGACTAGCGGGGGTTCTCTACGAGCAGTACTTC.